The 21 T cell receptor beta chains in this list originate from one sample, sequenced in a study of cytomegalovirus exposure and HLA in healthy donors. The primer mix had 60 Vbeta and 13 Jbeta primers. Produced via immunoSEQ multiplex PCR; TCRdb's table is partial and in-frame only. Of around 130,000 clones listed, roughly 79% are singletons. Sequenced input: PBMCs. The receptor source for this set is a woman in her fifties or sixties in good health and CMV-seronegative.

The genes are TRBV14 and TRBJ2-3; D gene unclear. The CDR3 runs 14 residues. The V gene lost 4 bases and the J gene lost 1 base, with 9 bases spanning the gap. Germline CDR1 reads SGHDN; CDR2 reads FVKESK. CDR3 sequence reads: CASSPSKRTDTQYF. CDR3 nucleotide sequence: TGTGCCAGCAGCCCGAGCAAACGCACAGATACGCAGTATTTT.

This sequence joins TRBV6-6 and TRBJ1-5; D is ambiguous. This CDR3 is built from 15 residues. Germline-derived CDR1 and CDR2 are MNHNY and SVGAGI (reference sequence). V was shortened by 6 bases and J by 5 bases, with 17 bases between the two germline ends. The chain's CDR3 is CASSQPDIPDQPQHF. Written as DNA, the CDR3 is TGTGCCAGCAGCCAGCCCGACATCCCCGATCAGCCCCAGCATTTT.

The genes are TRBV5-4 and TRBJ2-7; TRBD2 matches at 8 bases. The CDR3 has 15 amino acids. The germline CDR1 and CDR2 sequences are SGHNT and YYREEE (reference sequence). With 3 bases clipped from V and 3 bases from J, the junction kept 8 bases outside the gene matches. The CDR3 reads CASSSIGGAGYEQYF. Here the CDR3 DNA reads TGTGCCAGCAGCTCGATCGGGGGGGCGGGCTACGAGCAGTACTTC.

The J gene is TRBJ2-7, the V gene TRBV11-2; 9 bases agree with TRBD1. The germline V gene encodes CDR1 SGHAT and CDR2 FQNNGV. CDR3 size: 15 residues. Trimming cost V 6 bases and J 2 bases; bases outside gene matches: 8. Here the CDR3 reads CASRQGALSTYEQYF. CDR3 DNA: TGTGCCAGCAGACAGGGGGCTCTAAGCACCTACGAGCAGTACTTC.

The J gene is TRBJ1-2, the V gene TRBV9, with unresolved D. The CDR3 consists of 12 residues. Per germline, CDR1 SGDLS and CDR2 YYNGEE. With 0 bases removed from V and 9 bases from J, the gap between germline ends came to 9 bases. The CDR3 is CASSVGALRYTF. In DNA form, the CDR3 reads TGTGCCAGCAGCGTAGGGGCTTTGCGCTACACCTTC.

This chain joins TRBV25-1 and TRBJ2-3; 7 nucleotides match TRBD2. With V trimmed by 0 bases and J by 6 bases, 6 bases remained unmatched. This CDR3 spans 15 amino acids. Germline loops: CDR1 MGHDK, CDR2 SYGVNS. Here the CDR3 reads CASSEYGGSWDTQYF. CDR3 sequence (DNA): TGTGCCAGCAGTGAATACGGCGGGAGCTGGGATACGCAGTATTTT.

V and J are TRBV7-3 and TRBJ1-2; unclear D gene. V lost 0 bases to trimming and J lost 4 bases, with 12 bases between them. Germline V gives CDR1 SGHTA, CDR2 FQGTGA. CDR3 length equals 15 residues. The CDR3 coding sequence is TGTGCCAGCAGCTTAACGGTTAGCCGTCCCTATGGCTACACCTTC. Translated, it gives CASSLTVSRPYGYTF.

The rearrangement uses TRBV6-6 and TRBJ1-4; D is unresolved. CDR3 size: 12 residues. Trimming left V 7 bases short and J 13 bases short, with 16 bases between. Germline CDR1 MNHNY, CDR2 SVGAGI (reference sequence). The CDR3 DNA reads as TGTGCCAGCACCCCGTTGGGTGGAGGACTGTTTTTT. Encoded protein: CASTPLGGGLFF.

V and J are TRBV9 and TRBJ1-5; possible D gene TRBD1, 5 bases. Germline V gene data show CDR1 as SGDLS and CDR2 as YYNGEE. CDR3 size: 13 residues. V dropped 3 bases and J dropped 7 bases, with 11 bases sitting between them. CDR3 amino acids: CASSAGSGQPQHF. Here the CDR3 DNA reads TGTGCCAGCAGCGCAGGGTCAGGACAGCCCCAGCATTTT. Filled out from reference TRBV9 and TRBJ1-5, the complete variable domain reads DSGVTQTPKHLITATGQRVTLRCSPRSGDLSVYWYQQSLDQGLQFLIQYYNGEERAKGNILERFSAQQFPDLHSELNLSSLELGDSALYFCASSAGSGQPQHFGDGTRLSIL.

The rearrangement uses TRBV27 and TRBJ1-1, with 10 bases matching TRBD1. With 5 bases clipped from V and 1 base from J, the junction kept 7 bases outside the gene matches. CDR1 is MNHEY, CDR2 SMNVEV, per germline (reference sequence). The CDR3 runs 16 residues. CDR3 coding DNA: TGTGCCAGCAGTCCGCGACAGGGGGCGCCGAACACTGAAGCTTTCTTT. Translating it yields CASSPRQGAPNTEAFF.

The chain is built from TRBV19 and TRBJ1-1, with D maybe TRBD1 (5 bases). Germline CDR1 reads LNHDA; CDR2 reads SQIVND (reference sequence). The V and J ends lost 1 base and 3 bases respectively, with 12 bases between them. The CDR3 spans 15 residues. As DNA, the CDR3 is TGTGCCAGTAGTATAGTCGGGGGGGGTGACACTGAAGCTTTCTTT. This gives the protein CASSIVGGGDTEAFF.

This CDR3 reads CASSFEAKNIQYF. Here the CDR3 DNA reads TGTGCCAGCAGCTTCGAGGCCAAAAACATTCAGTACTTC. The chain has TRBV7-8 and TRBJ2-4; D is unclear. The germline V gene has CDR1 SGHVS and CDR2 FQNEAQ. The CDR3 spans 13 residues. The V end lost 3 bases, the J end lost 1 base, and 4 bases lay between the germline ends.

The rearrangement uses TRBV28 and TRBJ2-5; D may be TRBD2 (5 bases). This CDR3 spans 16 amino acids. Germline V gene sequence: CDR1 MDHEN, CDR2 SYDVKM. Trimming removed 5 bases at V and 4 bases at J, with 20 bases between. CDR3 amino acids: CASSPPGLPVRETQYF. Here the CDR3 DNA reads TGTGCCAGCAGTCCCCCCGGACTGCCCGTGCGAGAGACCCAGTACTTC.

CDR3 residues: CAWSEGQGGLNTEAFF. CDR3 coding DNA: TGTGCCTGGAGTGAAGGGCAGGGTGGGTTGAACACTGAAGCTTTCTTT. V usage is TRBV30 and J usage is TRBJ1-1; perhaps TRBD1 as D (5 bases). CDR1 GTSNPN and CDR2 SVGIG come from the germline V gene (reference sequence). CDR3 length: 16 amino acids. V lost 1 base and J lost 0, with 15 bases in between. The full variable domain, with the rest looked up from reference TRBV30 and TRBJ1-1, is SQTIHQWPATLVQPVGSPLSLECTVEGTSNPNLYWYRQAAGRGLQLLFYSVGIGQISSEVPQNLSASRPQDRQFILSSKKLLLSDSGFYLCAWSEGQGGLNTEAFFGQGTRLTVV.

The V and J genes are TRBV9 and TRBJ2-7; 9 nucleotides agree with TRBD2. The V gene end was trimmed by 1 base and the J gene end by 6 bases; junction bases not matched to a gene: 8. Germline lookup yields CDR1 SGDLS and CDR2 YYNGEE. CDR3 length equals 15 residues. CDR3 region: CASSVLGAGGSEQYF. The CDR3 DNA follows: TGTGCCAGCAGCGTATTGGGAGCGGGAGGAAGCGAGCAGTACTTC.

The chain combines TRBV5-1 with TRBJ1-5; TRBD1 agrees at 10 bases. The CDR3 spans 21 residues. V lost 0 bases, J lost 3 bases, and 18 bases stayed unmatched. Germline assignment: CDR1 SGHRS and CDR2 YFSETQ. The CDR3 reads CASSLGVAAGQGKAVNQPQHF. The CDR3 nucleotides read TGCGCCAGCAGCTTGGGTGTTGCGGCGGGACAGGGGAAGGCGGTCAATCAGCCCCAGCATTTT.

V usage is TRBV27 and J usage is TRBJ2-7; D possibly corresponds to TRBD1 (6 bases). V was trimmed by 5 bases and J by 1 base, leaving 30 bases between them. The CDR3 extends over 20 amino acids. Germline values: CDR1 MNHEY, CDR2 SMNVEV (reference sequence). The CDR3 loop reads CASSRVARHGIGGGSYEQYF. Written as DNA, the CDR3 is TGTGCCAGCAGTCGGGTGGCGAGGCATGGGATAGGGGGTGGGTCCTACGAGCAGTACTTC.

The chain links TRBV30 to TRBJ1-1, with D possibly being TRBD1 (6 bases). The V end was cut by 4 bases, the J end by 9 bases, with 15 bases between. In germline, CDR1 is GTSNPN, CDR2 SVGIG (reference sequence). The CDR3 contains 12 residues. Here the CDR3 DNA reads TGTGCCTGGAACAGACAGGCCCAAAAAGCTTTCTTT. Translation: CAWNRQAQKAFF.

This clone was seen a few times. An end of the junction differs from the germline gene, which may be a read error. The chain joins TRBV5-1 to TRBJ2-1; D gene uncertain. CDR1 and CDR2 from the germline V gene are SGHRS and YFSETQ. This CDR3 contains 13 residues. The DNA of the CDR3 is TGCGCCAGCAGCCCGCATATGGCGGATGATCAGTTCTTC. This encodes CASSPHMADDQFF.

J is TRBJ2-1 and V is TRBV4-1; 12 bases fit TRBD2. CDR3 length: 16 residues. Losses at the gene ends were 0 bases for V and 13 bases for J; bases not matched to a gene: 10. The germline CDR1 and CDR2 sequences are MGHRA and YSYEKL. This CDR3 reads CASSQDRSSGRGGQFF. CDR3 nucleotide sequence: TGCGCCAGCAGCCAAGATCGGTCTAGCGGGAGGGGTGGACAGTTCTTC.

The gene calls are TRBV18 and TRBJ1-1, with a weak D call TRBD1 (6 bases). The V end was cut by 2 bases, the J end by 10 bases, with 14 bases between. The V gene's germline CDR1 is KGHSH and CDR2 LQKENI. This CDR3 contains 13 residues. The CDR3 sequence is CASSPAPGQTAFF. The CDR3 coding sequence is TGTGCCAGCTCACCAGCGCCGGGACAAACAGCTTTCTTT.